Shown below are 21 T cell receptor beta chains from a single sample sequenced in a study of blood T cell repertoires in COVID-19. Generated by immunoSEQ multiplex PCR, the TCRdb table keeps only in-frame clones and is missing some. The table includes under 150,000 clones, approximately 91% detected once. The sample comprised peripheral blood. The receptors shown here come from a human donor in a cohort sampled during active COVID-19.

The rearrangement links TRBV7-2 to TRBJ1-6; no reliable D call. CDR3 length: 15 amino acids. Trimming cost V 0 bases and J 9 bases, with 12 bases left between them. Germline values: CDR1 SGHTA, CDR2 FQGNSA. The CDR3 here is CASSLAEGRGSPLHF. Here the CDR3 DNA reads TGTGCCAGCAGCTTAGCAGAAGGGCGGGGTTCACCCCTCCACTTT.

The V and J genes are TRBV29-1 and TRBJ1-1, with D unresolved. In germline, CDR1 is SQVTM, CDR2 ANQGSEA. There are 12 residues in the CDR3. The V gene lost 4 bases and the J gene lost 3 bases, with 9 bases spanning the gap. The CDR3 here is CSVGRGDTEAFF. The DNA for the CDR3 is TGCAGCGTTGGGCGCGGGGACACTGAAGCTTTCTTT.

V usage is TRBV9 and J usage is TRBJ1-2, with TRBD1 matching 8 bases. V lost 4 bases to trimming and J lost 4 bases; unmatched junction nucleotides: 9. Per the germline V gene, CDR1 is SGDLS and CDR2 is YYNGEE. CDR3 length: 15 amino acids. CDR3 sequence (DNA): TGTGCCAGCAGCCCCTCCCCGGGACAGGTCTATGGCTACACCTTC. It is translated as CASSPSPGQVYGYTF.

The rearrangement links TRBV28 to TRBJ1-2; D unresolved. Deletions cut 2 bases from V and 14 bases from J, with 12 bases between. Germline V gene lookup returns CDR1 MDHEN and CDR2 SYDVKM. This CDR3 is built from 11 residues. The CDR3 sequence: CASSLGRSRTF. The CDR3 DNA reads TGTGCCAGCAGTTTAGGAAGGTCTAGAACCTTC.

The chain joins TRBV6-6 to TRBJ1-6; D uncertain. This CDR3 comprises 12 residues. Germline loops: CDR1 MNHNY, CDR2 SVGAGI (reference sequence). V was pared by 6 bases and J by 8 bases, with 8 bases between. This chain's CDR3 is CASRLGDSPLHF. The CDR3 DNA is TGTGCCAGCAGACTCGGTGATTCACCCCTCCACTTT.

This clone was recorded once. J is TRBJ2-3 and V is TRBV11-1, with 7 bases lining up with TRBD2. Looked up from germline, CDR1 is SGHAT and CDR2 is FQDESV (reference sequence). The CDR3 consists of 14 residues. V was pared by 7 bases and J by 2 bases, with 6 bases of the junction left unmatched. The CDR3: CASNQRDPTDTQYF. In DNA, the CDR3 is TGTGCCAGCAACCAGCGGGACCCCACAGATACGCAGTATTTT.

The J gene is TRBJ1-5, the V gene TRBV6-5, with TRBD1 matching over 7 bases. The CDR3 sequence is 15 residues long. Unmatched junction bases numbered 9, after V lost 6 bases and J lost 4 bases. Germline values: CDR1 MNHEY, CDR2 SVGAGI. The CDR3: CASSLTTGLNQPQHF. CDR3 DNA sequence: TGTGCCAGCAGCCTGACGACAGGGCTAAATCAGCCCCAGCATTTT.

This clone was seen only once. The chain joins TRBV5-1 to TRBJ1-6; D unclear. Trimming cost V 2 bases and J 8 bases, with 11 bases left between them. This CDR3 spans 14 amino acids. The V gene's germline CDR1 is SGHRS and CDR2 YFSETQ. In DNA, the CDR3 is TGCGCCAGCAGCTTTAGTGACATAGATTCACCCCTCCACTTT. Encoded protein: CASSFSDIDSPLHF.

V is TRBV5-6 and J is TRBJ2-2, with TRBD2 matching over 11 bases. There are 17 residues in the CDR3. CDR1 is SGHDT and CDR2 is YYEEEE in the germline V gene. V dropped 1 base and J dropped 7; count of bases not matched to a gene: 9. CDR3: CASSLQTSGDLGGELFF. The CDR3, as DNA: TGTGCCAGCAGCTTGCAGACTAGCGGGGATTTGGGCGGGGAGCTGTTTTTT. Full variable domain (missing parts from reference TRBV5-6 and TRBJ2-2): DAGVTQSPTHLIKTRGQQVTLRCSPKSGHDTVSWYQQALGQGPQFIFQYYEEEERQRGNFPDRFSGHQFPNYSSELNVNALLLGDSALYLCASSLQTSGDLGGELFFGEGSRLTVL.

This rearrangement joins TRBV28 to TRBJ1-2; D might be TRBD1 (5 bases). The CDR3 runs 16 residues. CDR1 and CDR2 from the germline V gene are MDHEN and SYDVKM. The V and J ends lost 3 bases and 4 bases respectively, with 18 bases between them. CDR3 nucleotides: TGTGCCAGCAGTTTCATACGATGGGTGGGGCTCTATGGCTACACCTTC. Protein product: CASSFIRWVGLYGYTF.

The rearrangement uses TRBV2 and TRBJ2-1, with 9 bases that match TRBD2. The CDR3 runs to 13 residues. V gave up 4 bases and J gave up 7 bases; unmatched junction bases: 2. The germline V gene encodes CDR1 SNHLY and CDR2 FYNNEI. The CDR3 DNA reads as TGTGCCAGCAGTGGGCTAGCGGGGAATGAGCAGTTCTTC. Encoded protein: CASSGLAGNEQFF.

The chain combines TRBV6-5 with TRBJ2-2; 8 nucleotides line up with TRBD2. J was trimmed by 6 bases and V by 0 bases; bases with no gene match: 3. The CDR3 extends over 15 amino acids. Germline V gene lookup returns CDR1 MNHEY and CDR2 SVGAGI. CDR3 sequence (DNA): TGTGCCAGCAGTTACTCCGGGGGGGAGTCCGGGGAGCTGTTTTTT. It encodes CASSYSGGESGELFF.

The chain carries TRBV28 and TRBJ1-1; 12 nucleotides match TRBD1. Germline V gene sequence: CDR1 MDHEN, CDR2 SYDVKM. The junction had 5 bases not matched to a gene; V was cut back by 5 bases and J by 4 bases. The CDR3 totals 15 residues. CDR3 protein: CASSPGQGAFTEAFF. The CDR3, as DNA: TGTGCCAGCAGTCCGGGACAGGGGGCTTTCACTGAAGCTTTCTTT. The entire variable domain, with the rest obtained from reference TRBV28 and TRBJ1-1, is as follows: DVKVTQSSRYLVKRTGEKVFLECVQDMDHENMFWYRQDPGLGLRLIYFSYDVKMKEKGDIPEGYSVSREKKERFSLILESASTNQTSMYLCASSPGQGAFTEAFFGQGTRLTVV.

The chain employs TRBV7-2 and TRBJ1-1; D remains ambiguous. V lost 1 base and J lost 4, with 10 bases in between. The CDR3 loop spans 14 amino acids. Germline V gives CDR1 SGHTA, CDR2 FQGNSA. CDR3 amino acids: CASSLVPEGTEAFF. CDR3 sequence (DNA): TGTGCCAGCAGCTTAGTTCCGGAGGGCACTGAAGCTTTCTTT.

This chain uses TRBV19 with TRBJ2-5, with 7 bases that match TRBD1. J lost 5 bases, V lost 5 bases, and 14 bases had no gene match. The germline V gene has CDR1 LNHDA and CDR2 SQIVND (reference sequence). The CDR3 sequence is 16 residues long. CDR3 nucleotide sequence: TGTGCCAGTAGTGGTCAGAGGACAGGAGCTGGGGAGACCCAGTACTTC. It codes for CASSGQRTGAGETQYF.

This chain links TRBV9 with TRBJ2-3; 7 bases line up with TRBD2. The CDR3 runs to 16 residues. The V and J ends lost 0 bases and 2 bases, in that order; junction bases with no gene match: 6. Germline V gives CDR1 SGDLS, CDR2 YYNGEE. The CDR3 sequence is CASSVVGGSTTDTQYF. The CDR3 region has the DNA TGTGCCAGCAGCGTAGTCGGGGGGTCCACCACAGATACGCAGTATTTT.

V and J are TRBV30 and TRBJ1-2, with 9 positions matching TRBD1. The CDR3 runs to 14 residues. Germline assignment: CDR1 GTSNPN and CDR2 SVGIG (reference sequence). V dropped 0 bases and J dropped 7; count of bases not matched to a gene: 6. CDR3 residues: CAWSVHRGPGGYTF. The DNA for the CDR3 is TGTGCCTGGAGTGTACACAGGGGGCCGGGTGGCTACACCTTC.

The chain links TRBV5-4 to TRBJ1-2, with TRBD1 matching over 7 bases. After removal of 5 bases from V and 5 bases from J, the junction contained 6 bases not matched to a gene. The CDR3 loop spans 13 amino acids. The germline CDR1 and CDR2 sequences are SGHNT and YYREEE (reference sequence). CDR3 coding DNA: TGTGCCAGCAGTCGGGACAGCGCTTATGGCTACACCTTC. As protein: CASSRDSAYGYTF.

There are a few counts of this clone. The chain uses TRBV14 and TRBJ2-5; 10 positions match TRBD2. CDR3 length: 14 amino acids. From germline, CDR1 is SGHDN and CDR2 FVKESK. Germline trimming cut 4 bases from V and 1 base from J; bases unmatched to any gene: 0. The CDR3 loop reads CASSRTSGQETQYF. The CDR3 DNA is TGTGCCAGCAGCCGGACTAGCGGCCAAGAGACCCAGTACTTC.

The chain recombines TRBV18 with TRBJ2-3; 9 bases fit TRBD2. The J segment lost 1 base and the V segment lost 4 bases, leaving 12 bases of the junction unmatched. The germline CDR1 and CDR2 sequences are KGHSH and LQKENI. CDR3 size: 18 residues. The CDR3 region has the DNA TGTGCCAGCTCACGGGGTAGCGGGGGACGATTCGGCACAGATACGCAGTATTTT. This sequence encodes CASSRGSGGRFGTDTQYF.

J is TRBJ2-1 and V is TRBV15, with D perhaps TRBD2 (5 bases). Germline values: CDR1 LNHNV, CDR2 YYDKDF (reference sequence). The CDR3 runs to 15 residues. The V and J ends lost 3 bases and 0 bases respectively, with 9 bases between them. The CDR3 DNA reads TGTGCCACCAGCAGGGCTGCGGGCTCCTACAATGAGCAGTTCTTC. This codes for CATSRAAGSYNEQFF.